The sequence of this TCR beta chain was determined in a study of T-cell memory formation after mild COVID-19 (dated by TCRdb to about 2021). Some background on the complete study: Most TCR sequence clusters were specific to one of the two donors. The cohort was made up of two young adult volunteers, one female and one male, who were previously healthy. In a couple of donors, T-cell clones that expanded and contracted after mild COVID-19 were tracked by sequencing TCRalpha and TCRbeta repertoires over time.

Spanning cysteine to phenylalanine, the CDR3 consists of 15 amino acids. The entry retains the CDR3 DNA only, 45 bases that are in frame from base 1. A distance of 10 bases separates the germline ends of V and J, which lose 1 base and 1 base respectively. CDR1 and CDR2 were assigned from the germline V gene as SGHVS and FQNEAQ. The listed sequencing device is Illumina NovaSeq 6000. TCRalpha and TCRbeta cDNA libraries were constructed by 5'RACE with constant-segment primers, with sample barcodes and unique molecular identifiers being introduced. RNA was extracted from every sample with Trizol reagent. Library amplification was performed in two PCR steps, and a second sample barcode and Illumina TruSeq adapters were introduced in the second step. The libraries were sequenced on an Illumina NovaSeq using 2 x 150 bp paired-end reads. For the original study's pipeline: Demultiplexing of reads and collapsing into UMI-guided consensus sequences were performed with migec v1.2.7. Using mixcr v2.1.11, UMI consensuses were aligned to TRA and TRB V and J templates and then assembled into clonotypes. A clonotype was counted as expanded or contracted only when both edgeR and NoisET called the clonotype significant, with the noise models trained on biological replicates. For edgeR calls, a false discovery rate-adjusted p below 0.01 and a log2 fold-change threshold of 1 were applied. As an exploratory analysis of dynamics, max-normalized trajectories of the 1000 most abundant clonotypes were examined by PCA with hierarchical clustering. Each responding clone was given a CD4 or CD8 phenotype based on the CD4+ and CD8+ repertoires, which had been sequenced separately. TCRdb handled the public reads itself, with Q25 trimming in fastp and clone calling in MiXCR, and kept productive beta chains. Rows merge per CDR3 protein into single entries with the most common DNA and genes. The V and J calls reflect TCRdb's pipeline rather than the authors' work. Recorded for this sample are approximately 89,000 distinct CDR3 sequences; 20% to 30% of them occurred a single time. Clones ranked in the top ten supply roughly 39% of the sample.

Findings and caveats that apply to the study as a whole: The second-wave clones that peaked on day 37 were not confirmed to be SARS-CoV-2 specific. Contracting CD4+ clones were located mainly in the CM and EM memory subsets, whereas CD8+ clones were found to be enriched in EMRA. The study covered only a couple of mild cases, and larger cohorts including severe cases with pre-infection samples were considered necessary. Some responding clones were found in pre-infection memory, which suggests that pre-existing cross-reactive memory T cells took part in the SARS-CoV-2 response. Balanced CD4/CD8 phenotypes were observed for clones contracting from day 15 to 85, whereas a bias towards CD4+ was observed for a second wave of clones expanding from day 15 to 37.

PBMCs were isolated by Ficoll-Paque density gradient centrifugation. A note on this clonotype: No cognate antigen has been identified for it. No base quality information exists; no much larger clone differs at one position.

The clonotype originates from a man younger than 30 who had mild COVID-19 (a few samples of this study predate the infection). The sample titles of this study are shuffled in the database, so cell type and time point are left out; the donor was told from shared clones. Recombination connected TRBV7-8 to TRBJ1-2, with the D gene not clear enough to name. Source material: PBMCs or a T cell subset sorted from them (not recorded which). The DNA sequence is TGTGCCAGCAGCTTAGGGGCAGCCGATAACTATGGCTACACCTTC. This sequence encodes CASSLGAADNYGYTF.